The 4 T cell receptor beta chains below all came from one sample that was sequenced in a study of blood T cell repertoires in COVID-19 (dated by TCRdb to between 2020 and 2021). To prepare the library, the immunoSEQ multiplex PCR assay was applied. Imported from immuneACCESS, the table was reduced by TCRdb to in-frame sequences with V and J called. These copies leave out some clones; in studies compared against another copy, an unresolved V gene accounts for under half, and the cause of the remainder is not known. Here the sample has 300,000 to 450,000 clones; around nine tenths occur a single time. Jointly, the top ten make up 1.2% of the sample. The source material was PBMCs or T cells enriched from blood (not recorded which). These receptors were taken from a young woman who had recovered from COVID-19.

V is TRBV14 and J is TRBJ2-2, with D perhaps TRBD1 (6 bases). With 6 bases removed from V and 5 bases from J, the gap between germline ends came to 10 bases. Germline loops: CDR1 SGHDN, CDR2 FVKESK. There are 13 residues in the CDR3. CDR3 DNA sequence: TGTGCCAGCAGGCTAGACAGGACCGGGGAGCTGTTTTTT. Its protein is CASRLDRTGELFF.

The chain couples TRBV6-6 to TRBJ1-2; TRBD1 aligns across 8 bases. The V gene's germline CDR1 is MNHNY and CDR2 SVGAGI (reference sequence). V was clipped by 3 bases and J by 5 bases; unmatched bases: 8. The CDR3 sequence is 15 residues long. CDR3 DNA: TGTGCCAGCAGTTATTCCGACAGGGGAGGGTATGGCTACACCTTC. Its translation: CASSYSDRGGYGYTF.

The chain links TRBV5-1 to TRBJ1-6, with 10 nucleotides matching TRBD1. CDR3 length: 15 residues. The germline gives CDR1 SGHRS, CDR2 YFSETQ. V dropped 4 bases and J dropped 7; count of bases not matched to a gene: 5. The CDR3 coding sequence is TGCGCCAGCAGCCCCGGGACAGGGGCAAATTCACCCCTCCACTTT. This translates into CASSPGTGANSPLHF. Full variable domain (outside the CDR3, taken from reference TRBV5-1 and TRBJ1-6): KAGVTQTPRYLIKTRGQQVTLSCSPISGHRSVSWYQQTPGQGLQFLFEYFSETQRNKGNFPGRFSGRQFSNSRSEMNVSTLELGDSALYLCASSPGTGANSPLHFGNGTRLTVT.

The rearrangement links TRBV6-5 to TRBJ1-2, with 8 bases identical to TRBD1. V was clipped by 6 bases and J by 6 bases; unmatched bases: 9. Germline CDR1 MNHEY, CDR2 SVGAGI. The CDR3 sequence is 14 residues long. CDR3 protein: CASSQDRASDGYTF. As DNA, the CDR3 is TGTGCCAGCAGCCAGGACAGGGCTAGCGATGGCTACACCTTC.